Below, 21 T cell receptor beta chains from the same sample are listed, as sequenced in a study of T-cell memory formation after mild COVID-19. TCRdb reanalysed the 5' RACE reads using MiXCR and keeps one entry per CDR3 protein. The sample shows about 350,000 distinct CDR3 sequences, around 20% of them seen only once. The sample consisted of PBMCs or a T cell subset sorted from them (not recorded which). These receptors all stem from a man aged 18 to 35 who had mild COVID-19 (a few samples of this study predate the infection). Cell type and time point are not known.

A few counts support this clonotype. The chain is built from TRBV7-8 and TRBJ2-7, with TRBD2 matching over 8 bases. CDR3 length: 16 residues. Germline V gene lookup returns CDR1 SGHVS and CDR2 FQNEAQ. V was clipped by 2 bases and J by 2 bases; unmatched bases: 8. CDR3 coding DNA: TGTGCCAGCAGCTTAATGGCGGCGGGGGGAACCTACGAGCAGTACTTC. Translating gives CASSLMAAGGTYEQYF.

This clonotype showed up many times. The chain is built from TRBV29-1 and TRBJ2-3; D unclear. This CDR3 is built from 12 residues. Germline values: CDR1 SQVTM, CDR2 ANQGSEA. Trimming shortened V by 1 base and J by 6 bases, and 8 bases separated the two germline ends. CDR3 in amino acids: CSVEAASDTQYF. DNA for the CDR3: TGCAGCGTTGAAGCGGCGAGTGATACGCAGTATTTT.

This clonotype was observed a handful of times. The rearrangement uses TRBV5-1 and TRBJ2-5; possible D gene TRBD2, 6 bases. The V end lost 1 base, the J end lost 0 bases, and 10 bases lay between the germline ends. The V gene's germline CDR1 is SGHRS and CDR2 YFSETQ. This CDR3 comprises 15 residues. The CDR3 here is CASSLSGGNQETQYF. CDR3 DNA sequence: TGCGCCAGCAGCTTGTCTGGGGGGAACCAAGAGACCCAGTACTTC.

This clonotype has a handful of counts. V and J are TRBV4-3 and TRBJ1-6, with D perhaps matching TRBD1 (5 bases). Trimming pared 4 bases from V and 2 bases from J, leaving 18 bases between. Germline-derived CDR1 and CDR2 are LGHNA and YSLEER. CDR3 size: 18 residues. CDR3 residues: CASSRIDSPEAYNSPLHF. Here the CDR3 DNA reads TGCGCCAGCAGCCGTATCGACAGCCCCGAGGCCTATAATTCACCCCTCCACTTT.

This chain links TRBV15 with TRBJ2-1; D is uncertain. CDR1 and CDR2 from the germline V gene are LNHNV and YYDKDF (reference sequence). The ends were cut back, 5 bases at V and 0 bases at J, with 14 bases in the middle. The CDR3 is 16 amino acids. The CDR3 DNA reads TGTGCCACCAGCGAAACTGCGGCAGCCTCCTACAATGAGCAGTTCTTC. Protein sequence: CATSETAAASYNEQFF.

This clonotype was observed a handful of times. The genes are TRBV29-1 and TRBJ1-1; D unclear. V lost 6 bases and J 3 bases, leaving 14 bases between the germline ends. The length of the CDR3 is 13 residues. Germline V gives CDR1 SQVTM, CDR2 ANQGSEA. The CDR3 DNA is TGCAGCGTGGAACGGCGATCTGACACTGAAGCTTTCTTT. Translating gives CSVERRSDTEAFF.

The chain links TRBV18 to TRBJ2-1; D may be TRBD2 (6 bases). Germline V gene data show CDR1 as KGHSH and CDR2 as LQKENI. The CDR3 loop spans 17 amino acids. Trimming took 4 bases from V and 1 from J, leaving 17 bases between them. CDR3 region: CASSHRFAEGSYNEQFF. The CDR3 DNA reads as TGTGCCAGCTCACACCGCTTTGCGGAGGGATCCTACAATGAGCAGTTCTTC.

This clonotype was seen more than once but under ten times. The chain combines TRBV2 with TRBJ2-4, with unresolved D. Germline lookup yields CDR1 SNHLY and CDR2 FYNNEI. The CDR3 sequence is 16 residues long. Trimming removed 5 bases at V and 0 bases at J, with 14 bases between. The CDR3 sequence: CASSPEVVVAKNIQYF. CDR3 in DNA: TGTGCCAGCAGTCCCGAGGTAGTTGTAGCCAAAAACATTCAGTACTTC.

The chain couples TRBV12-3 or TRBV12-4 to TRBJ2-7; 9 bases map to TRBD1. J lost 3 bases, V lost 0 bases, and 12 bases had no gene match. The CDR3 consists of 18 residues. In nucleotides, the CDR3 is TGTGCCAGCAGTTTAGCGTCAGGGACAGGGATTCGTGACTACGAGCAGTACTTC. Translating gives CASSLASGTGIRDYEQYF.

This clonotype was detected ten times or more. The rearrangement joins TRBV29-1 to TRBJ1-5; possible D gene TRBD1, 5 bases. The CDR3 totals 13 residues. Trimming left V 7 bases short and J 5 bases short, with 15 bases between. The germline CDR1 and CDR2 sequences are SQVTM and ANQGSEA. The CDR3 DNA reads TGCAGCGCTACCCTCGGGGGAGATCAGCCCCAGCATTTT. This codes for CSATLGGDQPQHF.

The chain couples TRBV9 to TRBJ2-1; 12 bases fit TRBD2. The CDR3 loop spans 16 amino acids. The V gene end was trimmed by 3 bases and the J gene end by 4 bases; junction bases not matched to a gene: 5. Germline CDR1 reads SGDLS; CDR2 reads YYNGEE. The CDR3 loop reads CASSDPTSGGYNEQFF. The CDR3 DNA is TGTGCCAGCAGCGACCCGACTAGCGGGGGATACAATGAGCAGTTCTTC.

CDR3 nucleotide sequence: TGCAGTGCTAATTACTGGACAGGGAAGGTGGAGACCCAGTACTTC. Translated: CSANYWTGKVETQYF. The chain is built from TRBV20-1 and TRBJ2-5, with 8 nucleotides matching TRBD1. Germline CDR1 is DFQATT and CDR2 is SNEGSKA (reference sequence). This CDR3 region has 15 residues. With V trimmed by 4 bases and J by 5 bases, 12 bases remained unmatched.

This chain connects TRBV7-2 to TRBJ1-5; D remains ambiguous. V gave up 0 bases and J gave up 5 bases, with 5 bases separating them. The CDR3 extends over 13 amino acids. Germline-derived CDR1 and CDR2 are SGHTA and FQGNSA. The CDR3 spells CASSLAVYQPQHF. CDR3 bases: TGTGCCAGCAGCTTAGCGGTGTATCAGCCCCAGCATTTT.

The chain has TRBV2 and TRBJ2-5; D is unclear. The CDR3 length is 15 residues. CDR1 is SNHLY, CDR2 FYNNEI, per germline. The ends were cut back, 3 bases at V and 4 bases at J, with 15 bases in the middle. For the CDR3, the DNA is TGTGCCAGCAGTGATTTGAGGCGCTGGGGAGAGACCCAGTACTTC. This gives the protein CASSDLRRWGETQYF.

A few counts support this clonotype. The rearrangement links TRBV3-1 to TRBJ2-6; no clear D. The CDR3 runs to 14 residues. Germline CDR1 and CDR2: LGHDT and YNNKEL (reference sequence). V was clipped by 6 bases and J by 0 bases, with 6 bases between them. The CDR3 loop is CASSTSSGANVLTF. CDR3 bases: TGTGCCAGCAGTACCAGCTCTGGGGCCAACGTCCTGACTTTC.

This chain connects TRBV12-5 to TRBJ1-1, with D possibly matching TRBD1 (5 bases). The CDR3 is 14 amino acids. With 6 bases removed from V and 1 base from J, the gap between germline ends came to 12 bases. Germline lookup yields CDR1 LGHNT and CDR2 FRNRAP. The chain's CDR3 is CASGSHTGNTEAFF. CDR3 sequence (DNA): TGTGCTAGTGGAAGCCATACAGGGAACACTGAAGCTTTCTTT.

The table lists this clonotype with a few counts. The chain employs TRBV6-5 and TRBJ1-2, with D perhaps matching TRBD1 (5 bases). V was trimmed by 2 bases and J by 1 base, leaving 11 bases between them. The germline V gene encodes CDR1 MNHEY and CDR2 SVGAGI. This CDR3 region has 15 residues. The CDR3 reads CASSYGGLRNYGYTF. The CDR3 region has the DNA TGTGCCAGCAGTTACGGGGGACTGCGTAACTATGGCTACACCTTC.

This clonotype was observed a few times. The chain uses TRBV7-2 and TRBJ1-5; D is ambiguous. The CDR3 consists of 15 residues. CDR1 is SGHTA, CDR2 FQGNSA, per germline. Trimming removed 1 base at V and 4 bases at J, with 11 bases between. The CDR3 DNA sequence: TGTGCCAGCAGCTTAGACCCTGCGGGGAATCAGCCCCAGCATTTT. It specifies CASSLDPAGNQPQHF.

This clonotype was seen a few times. V and J are TRBV6-2 or TRBV6-3 and TRBJ2-3, with 12 bases that match TRBD2. Germline-derived CDR1 and CDR2 are MNHEY and SVGEGT. This CDR3 has 14 amino acids. Unmatched junction bases numbered 4, after V lost 6 bases and J lost 6 bases. CDR3 sequence reads: CASSGLAGSDTQYF. The CDR3, as DNA: TGTGCCAGCAGCGGACTAGCGGGGTCTGATACGCAGTATTTT.

The chain is built from TRBV5-1 and TRBJ2-3; 9 bases match TRBD1. CDR1 is SGHRS, CDR2 YFSETQ, per germline. The CDR3 is 15 residues long. After removal of 2 bases from V and 6 bases from J, the junction contained 7 bases not matched to a gene. The CDR3 nucleotides read TGCGCCAGCAGCTTCCTCGGGACAGGGTACGATACGCAGTATTTT. It specifies CASSFLGTGYDTQYF.

This clonotype occurred a few times. The chain links TRBV7-2 to TRBJ2-5; 10 bases map to TRBD1. The length of the CDR3 is 15 residues. Germline CDR1 reads SGHTA; CDR2 reads FQGNSA. V shed 9 bases, J shed 1 base, and the junction held 8 bases outside the gene matches. The CDR3 protein is CARRTGGRTQETQYF. The CDR3 nucleotides read TGTGCCAGAAGGACAGGGGGAAGAACCCAAGAGACCCAGTACTTC.